This T cell receptor (beta chain) emerged from a study of blood T cell repertoires in COVID-19. Study details: The study drew acute and convalescent COVID-19 samples from the United States, Italy and Spain. In each case, the material was cDNA or gDNA derived from T cells, B-cell-depleted T cells, or PBMCs.

Enrolled during active infection, Seattle patients were then followed longitudinally. Using immunoSEQ multiplex PCR, the repertoire was profiled, and TCRdb retains in-frame clones only, with some absent. The sample holds a few hundred thousand clones, more than 70% seen once. Trimming stripped 3 bases from V and 6 bases from J, with 17 bases between. This CDR3 is built from 15 residues. CDR1 and CDR2 from the germline V gene are SGHTA and FQGTGA. This clonotype was sampled from a woman in her forties or fifties with COVID-19, enrolled during active disease. Sequenced: peripheral blood. The chain carries TRBV7-3 and TRBJ1-2, with D unclear. CDR3 nucleotides: TGTGCCAGCAGCTTCACTTATGGAGGCGGCCATGGCTACACCTTC. Translation gives CASSFTYGGGHGYTF.